This TCR beta chain was identified in a study of neoadjuvant anti-PD-1 for oral cavity cancer. On the study more broadly: Before surgery, most patients got three to four biweekly 3 mg/kg nivolumab doses. Findings and caveats of the study: Each response group had just a few patients in TCR analyses.

The CDR3 contains 13 residues. Per the germline V gene, CDR1 is SGHRS and CDR2 is YFSETQ. Trimming left V 4 bases short and J 2 bases short, with 9 bases between. Produced via immunoSEQ multiplex PCR; TCRdb's table is partial and in-frame only. This sample has around 65,000 clones, with 86% found just once. As regards this clone: Its antigen is unknown. This specimen includes other DNA sequences encoding the same CDR3.

Time point of the sample: after neoadjuvant nivolumab, at surgical resection. This clonotype originated in a person aged 35 to 85 with oral cavity squamous cell carcinoma. Specimen: PBMCs, collected after nivolumab (anti-PD-1) treatment. This chain joins TRBV5-1 and TRBJ1-1; D might be TRBD1 (6 bases). CDR3 sequence (DNA): TGCGCCAGCAGCCTACAGGGAAACACTGAAGCTTTCTTT. It encodes CASSLQGNTEAFF.